This is a list of T cell receptor beta chains from one sample in a study of blood T cell repertoires in COVID-19. The table came from immunoSEQ multiplex PCR; TCRdb's copy has only in-frame clones and leaves some out. The table shows 150,000 or so clones, with around 85% occurring only once. Input material: peripheral blood. Source of these receptors: a woman in her sixties or seventies with acute or convalescent COVID-19. Each CDR3 is given with its conserved first and last residue. A D gene is named only where the DNA matches it firmly. Only part of the rows carry a size: once, few, many, or a class if the clone is expanded.

>TRBJ2-5|-|once|TRBV24-1
CATSLLRGPGYF
TGTGCCACCAGCCTGCTCAGGGGCCCCGGATACTTC
>TRBJ1-6|TRBD1|-|TRBV11-2
CASSLMEGALSPLHF
TGTGCCAGCAGCTTAATGGAGGGGGCTCTTTCACCCCTCCACTTT
>TRBJ2-5|TRBD1|-|TRBV29-1
CSVGVGQGSWETQYF
TGCAGCGTTGGCGTGGGACAGGGGTCGTGGGAGACCCAGTACTTC
>TRBJ2-5|-|-|TRBV2
CASSVVARPQETQYF
TGTGCCAGCAGTGTGGTAGCTCGACCTCAAGAGACCCAGTACTTC
>TRBJ2-1|-|-|TRBV6-6
CASSWSSSGPEQFF
TGTGCCAGCAGTTGGTCTAGCTCCGGTCCTGAGCAGTTCTTC
>TRBJ1-1|-|-|TRBV29-1
CSARLGPGEAFF
TGCAGCGCCCGACTGGGGCCAGGGGAAGCTTTCTTT
>TRBJ1-2|-|-|TRBV2
CASSPSPGAYGYTF
TGTGCCAGCAGCCCTAGCCCAGGGGCCTATGGCTACACCTTC
>TRBJ1-1|-|-|TRBV7-3
CASSSQQNTEAFF
TGTGCCAGCAGCTCCCAACAGAACACTGAAGCTTTCTTT
>TRBJ1-4|-|-|TRBV5-4
CASSFGGATNEKLFF
TGTGCCAGCAGCTTTGGGGGGGCAACTAATGAAAAACTGTTTTTT
>TRBJ1-2|TRBD1|-|TRBV27
CATSPRQGTLGYGYTF
TGTGCCACTTCTCCGAGACAGGGAACCTTAGGGTATGGCTACACCTTC
>TRBJ2-5|TRBD1|-|TRBV30
CAWTGGWETQYF
TGTGCCTGGACAGGGGGATGGGAGACCCAGTACTTC
>TRBJ1-2|-|-|TRBV13
CASKKELRYGYTF
TGTGCCAGCAAAAAGGAGCTTCGCTATGGCTACACCTTC
>TRBJ1-2|-|-|TRBV11-2
CASSYDRLSNYGYTF
TGTGCCAGCAGTTATGACAGGCTTTCTAACTATGGCTACACCTTC
>TRBJ2-3|TRBD2|-|TRBV5-1
CASSLPKSGVTDTQYF
TGCGCCAGCAGCTTACCCAAGAGCGGGGTCACAGATACGCAGTATTTT
>TRBJ1-5|TRBD1|once|TRBV30
CAWSQDRVGNQPQHF
TGTGCCTGGAGTCAGGACAGGGTAGGCAATCAGCCCCAGCATTTT
>TRBJ1-2|-|-|TRBV4-1
CASSQDGQYGYTF
TGCGCCAGCAGCCAAGATGGACAGTATGGCTACACCTTC
>TRBJ1-2|TRBD1|few|TRBV15
CATSRVRGQDNYGYTF
TGTGCCACCAGCAGAGTCCGGGGACAGGATAACTATGGCTACACCTTC
>TRBJ1-4|-|-|TRBV30
CAWSVTGVAKLFF
TGTGCCTGGAGTGTAACAGGAGTGGCAAAACTGTTTTTT
>TRBJ2-3|-|-|TRBV2
CASRLSGGTDTQYF
TGTGCCAGCCGGCTATCGGGGGGCACAGATACGCAGTATTTT
>TRBJ1-5|-|-|TRBV5-1
CASSLAGTSNQPQHF
TGCGCCAGCAGCTTGGCTGGGACATCGAATCAGCCCCAGCATTTT
>TRBJ2-4|TRBD1|-|TRBV15
CATSRGQGSNIQYF
TGTGCCACCAGCAGAGGACAGGGGTCAAACATTCAGTACTTC
>TRBJ1-1|-|-|TRBV7-2
CASSPIEVNTEAFF
TGTGCCAGCAGCCCCATCGAGGTTAACACTGAAGCTTTCTTT
>TRBJ2-7|TRBD1|-|TRBV27
CASSGITGQGSYEQYF
TGTGCCAGCAGCGGGATTACGGGACAGGGTTCCTACGAGCAGTACTTC
>TRBJ1-4|TRBD1|few|TRBV28
CASSSTGDLNEKLFF
TGTGCCAGCAGTTCGACAGGGGACCTTAATGAAAAACTGTTTTTT
>TRBJ1-2|TRBD1|-|TRBV5-4
CASSARTGFSSYGYTF
TGTGCCAGCAGCGCCAGGACAGGTTTTTCTTCCTATGGCTACACCTTC